This T cell receptor beta chain was sequenced for a study of memory CD4+ T cells and cytomegalovirus serostatus. Broader study findings: Repertoires predicted CMV serostatus with median bootstrapped AUC of about 0.96.

In the study's own analysis: After removing out-of-frame reads, around 2,100,000 distinct TCRbeta sequences remained. Clones were read by immunoSEQ multiplex PCR, and TCRdb kept only the in-frame ones, dropping some. V and J calls and clone size are those listed in that table; D and trimming were worked out from the DNA. Of approximately 44,000 clones in the sample, about 82% are singletons; the top ten hold nearly 6.5%. Single viable CD3+CD4+CD8-CD45RO+ cells were sorted as the memory CD4+ T cells. CMV serostatus came from serum IgG against pp150, pp28, p38, p52. CD4+ T cells were isolated by positive magnetic selection. Germline V gene lookup returns CDR1 SGHKS and CDR2 YYEKEE (reference sequence). With 4 bases clipped from V and 5 bases from J, the junction kept 6 bases outside the gene matches. The CDR3 contains 15 residues. Worth noting for this clone: Its antigen is unidentified.

The chain carries TRBV5-5 and TRBJ1-5; 10 positions match TRBD1. The sequence came from an adult in good health and CMV-seronegative. Sample: memory CD4+ T cells from blood. Here the CDR3 reads CASSPTGQGDQPQHF. DNA for the CDR3: TGTGCCAGCAGCCCAACTGGACAGGGGGATCAGCCCCAGCATTTT.